The sequence of this T cell receptor beta chain was determined in a study of CD8 T cells in Susac syndrome. With random hexamers, reverse transcription was performed on roughly 0.45 to 1 ug of RNA. An immunoSEQ multiplex PCR amplified TCR beta CDR3 over 54 Vbeta and 13 Jbeta. TCRdb redid the calling of the immunoSEQ multiplex PCR reads with MiXCR, one entry per CDR3 protein. The sample holds approximately 200,000 distinct CDR3 sequences, 90% to 95% seen once. The sequenced material came from CD4+ T cells from PBMCs. The receptor was derived from a human donor with multiple sclerosis.

The CDR3 nucleotides read TGTGCCAGCAGTGAATCGGGAGAGACCCAGTACTTC. Residues: CASSESGETQYF. The chain employs TRBV25-1 and TRBJ2-5; D not certain. The CDR3 extends over 12 amino acids. Trimming stripped 1 base from V and 4 bases from J, with 4 bases between. CDR1 and CDR2 (germline): MGHDK, SYGVNS.